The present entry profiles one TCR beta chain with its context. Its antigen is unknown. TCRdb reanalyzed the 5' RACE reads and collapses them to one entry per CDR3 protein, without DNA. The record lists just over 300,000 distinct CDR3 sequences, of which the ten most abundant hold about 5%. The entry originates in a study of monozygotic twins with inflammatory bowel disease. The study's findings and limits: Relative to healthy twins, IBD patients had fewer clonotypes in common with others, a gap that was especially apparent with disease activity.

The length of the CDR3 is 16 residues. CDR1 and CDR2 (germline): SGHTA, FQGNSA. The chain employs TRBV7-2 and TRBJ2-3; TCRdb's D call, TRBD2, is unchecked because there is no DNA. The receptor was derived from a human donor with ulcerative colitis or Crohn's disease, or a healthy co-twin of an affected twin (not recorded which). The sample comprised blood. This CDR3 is CASSSGTSGGRDTQYF.